This T cell receptor (beta chain) was recorded in a study of T cell clones after liver transplantation. This CDR3 has 16 residues. CDR1 KGHSH and CDR2 LQKENI come from the germline V gene. Trimming took 4 bases from V and 0 from J; bases not matched to a gene: 4. The protocol was immunoSEQ multiplex PCR, while the TCRdb copy is restricted to in-frame clones and leaves out a portion. The sample lists some 61,000 clones, 60% to 75% seen once, with approximately 10% in the top ten. The material sequenced was CD4+ T cells from blood, taken at the 22-month timepoint. This receptor was obtained from a human patient who received a liver transplant. These T cells may partly come from the graft donor. The chain recombines TRBV18 with TRBJ1-4; the match to TRBD1 covers 8 bases. CDR3 sequence (DNA): TGTGCCAGCTCACGGGACAGGCGCTCAACTAATGAAAAACTGTTTTTT. Its translation: CASSRDRRSTNEKLFF.